The rows below give T cell receptor beta chains drawn from one sample of a study of Graves' ophthalmopathy and Graves' hyperthyroidism. TCRdb reprocessed the multiplex PCR reads via MiXCR and lists one record per CDR3 protein. The sample includes fewer than 350,000 distinct CDR3 sequences, 15% to 20% of them seen just once. The sample was peripheral blood. Every receptor here comes from an adult man with Graves' ophthalmopathy. CDR3s include the opening cysteine and the closing phenylalanine or tryptophan. The D gene is left open where the match is weak. Where a row states a size, it is once, few, many or the class of an expanded clone; other rows omit it.

cdr3_aa: CASRPRGGPSPRNTIYF
cdr3_nt: TGTGCCAGCAGGCCTCGTGGGGGCCCGAGTCCTAGAAACACCATATATTTT
j_call: TRBJ1-3
clone_size: many
d_call: -
v_call: TRBV12-3/TRBV12-4

cdr3_aa: CSARDGQLNSPLHF
cdr3_nt: TGCAGTGCTAGAGACGGACAGTTGAATTCACCCCTCCACTTT
j_call: TRBJ1-6
clone_size: -
d_call: -
v_call: TRBV20-1

cdr3_aa: CSARRDTKNIQYF
cdr3_nt: TGCAGTGCTAGGCGGGACACTAAAAACATTCAGTACTTC
j_call: TRBJ2-4
clone_size: many
d_call: -
v_call: TRBV20-1

cdr3_aa: CASSLQKQGFDEQYF
cdr3_nt: TGCGCCAGCAGCTTGCAGAAACAGGGGTTCGACGAGCAGTACTTC
j_call: TRBJ2-7
clone_size: many
d_call: TRBD1
v_call: TRBV5-1

cdr3_aa: CAISESVGLTDRYGYTF
cdr3_nt: TGTGCCATCAGTGAGTCGGTAGGATTGACAGACCGCTATGGCTACACCTTC
j_call: TRBJ1-2
clone_size: many
d_call: -
v_call: TRBV10-3

cdr3_aa: CASKEDTNYGYTF
cdr3_nt: TGTGCCAGCAAAGAGGACACAAACTATGGCTACACCTTC
j_call: TRBJ1-2
clone_size: many
d_call: -
v_call: TRBV6-1

cdr3_aa: CAWTPGQGADLIYGYTF
cdr3_nt: TGTGCCTGGACCCCCGGACAGGGGGCCGACCTAATTTATGGCTACACCTTC
j_call: TRBJ1-2
clone_size: many
d_call: TRBD1
v_call: TRBV30

cdr3_aa: CASSPGPDRETQYF
cdr3_nt: TGTGCCAGCAGCCCCGGGCCAGACAGAGAGACCCAGTACTTC
j_call: TRBJ2-5
clone_size: many
d_call: -
v_call: TRBV12-3/TRBV12-4

cdr3_aa: CASSLEQGTSSGELFF
cdr3_nt: TGTGCCAGCAGCTTAGAACAGGGGACCTCATCCGGGGAGCTGTTTTTT
j_call: TRBJ2-2
clone_size: many
d_call: TRBD1
v_call: TRBV11-1

cdr3_aa: CASNLGWGNTEAFF
cdr3_nt: TGTGCCAGCAACCTCGGGTGGGGGAACACTGAAGCTTTCTTT
j_call: TRBJ1-1
clone_size: -
d_call: -
v_call: TRBV12-3/TRBV12-4

cdr3_aa: CASERGRYEQYF
cdr3_nt: TGTGCCAGCGAAAGGGGAAGATACGAGCAGTACTTC
j_call: TRBJ2-7
clone_size: -
d_call: -
v_call: TRBV6-1

cdr3_aa: CASTRGRLSEAFF
cdr3_nt: TGTGCCAGCACTAGAGGTAGGCTCAGTGAAGCTTTCTTT
j_call: TRBJ1-1
clone_size: many
d_call: -
v_call: TRBV6-5

cdr3_aa: CASSMRSDTQYF
cdr3_nt: TGTGCCAGTAGTATGCGGTCAGATACGCAGTATTTT
j_call: TRBJ2-3
clone_size: few
d_call: -
v_call: TRBV19

cdr3_aa: CASRGGWSNQPQHF
cdr3_nt: TGTGCCAGCCGTGGGGGATGGAGCAATCAGCCCCAGCATTTT
j_call: TRBJ1-5
clone_size: many
d_call: -
v_call: TRBV28

cdr3_aa: CASSFRPSQETQYF
cdr3_nt: TGTGCCAGCAGTTTCCGCCCGAGCCAAGAGACCCAGTACTTC
j_call: TRBJ2-5
clone_size: few
d_call: -
v_call: TRBV12-3/TRBV12-4

cdr3_aa: CASARTGGYTEAFF
cdr3_nt: TGTGCCAGCGCGCGTACAGGGGGCTACACTGAAGCTTTCTTT
j_call: TRBJ1-1
clone_size: many
d_call: TRBD1
v_call: TRBV12-3/TRBV12-4

cdr3_aa: CASSYRLAGLNTGELFF
cdr3_nt: TGTGCCAGCAGTTACCGGCTAGCGGGCTTAAACACCGGGGAGCTGTTTTTT
j_call: TRBJ2-2
clone_size: many
d_call: TRBD2
v_call: TRBV6-5

cdr3_aa: CASSLDSGSNTGELFF
cdr3_nt: TGCGCCAGCAGCTTGGACAGCGGGTCGAACACCGGGGAGCTGTTTTTT
j_call: TRBJ2-2
clone_size: many
d_call: -
v_call: TRBV5-1

cdr3_aa: CASSVDSHTGELFF
cdr3_nt: TGTGCCAGCAGTGTTGACAGTCACACCGGGGAGCTGTTTTTT
j_call: TRBJ2-2
clone_size: many
d_call: -
v_call: TRBV6-1

cdr3_aa: CASSSQGFLDEQYF
cdr3_nt: TGCGCCAGCAGCTCGCAGGGGTTTCTGGACGAGCAGTACTTC
j_call: TRBJ2-7
clone_size: -
d_call: -
v_call: TRBV5-5

cdr3_aa: CASSIGRDEQYF
cdr3_nt: TGTGCCAGCAGTATAGGCCGGGACGAGCAGTACTTC
j_call: TRBJ2-7
clone_size: many
d_call: -
v_call: TRBV6-1

cdr3_aa: CASSLDVGQGYGYTF
cdr3_nt: TGTGCCAGCAGCTTAGATGTGGGACAGGGGTATGGCTACACCTTC
j_call: TRBJ1-2
clone_size: many
d_call: TRBD1
v_call: TRBV11-2

cdr3_aa: CASSYPFRGETQYF
cdr3_nt: TGTGCCAGCAGCTATCCCTTCCGGGGAGAGACCCAGTACTTC
j_call: TRBJ2-5
clone_size: few
d_call: -
v_call: TRBV7-2

cdr3_aa: CASSRRTSGGAGTQYF
cdr3_nt: TGTGCCAGCAGCCGCCGGACTAGCGGGGGAGCGGGGACCCAGTACTTC
j_call: TRBJ2-5
clone_size: many
d_call: TRBD2
v_call: TRBV13

cdr3_aa: CASSPRLTGSKQPQHF
cdr3_nt: TGTGCCAGTAGCCCCCGATTAACAGGGTCTAAACAGCCCCAGCATTTT
j_call: TRBJ1-5
clone_size: many
d_call: -
v_call: TRBV19

cdr3_aa: CSARGSTAPNSPLHF
cdr3_nt: TGCAGTGCTAGAGGGTCGACTGCTCCTAATTCACCCCTCCACTTT
j_call: TRBJ1-6
clone_size: many
d_call: -
v_call: TRBV20-1

cdr3_aa: CASSFSGVQETQYF
cdr3_nt: TGTGCCAGCAGTTTTTCGGGGGTCCAAGAGACCCAGTACTTC
j_call: TRBJ2-5
clone_size: many
d_call: -
v_call: TRBV28

cdr3_aa: CASSLVPQLSTEAFF
cdr3_nt: TGCGCCAGCAGCTTGGTCCCGCAGTTAAGCACTGAAGCTTTCTTT
j_call: TRBJ1-1
clone_size: many
d_call: -
v_call: TRBV5-1

cdr3_aa: CARTENIQETQYF
cdr3_nt: TGTGCCCGCACAGAAAACATCCAAGAGACCCAGTACTTC
j_call: TRBJ2-5
clone_size: many
d_call: -
v_call: TRBV12-3/TRBV12-4

cdr3_aa: CASSGIRRNIQYF
cdr3_nt: TGTGCCAGCAGTGGAATTAGAAGAAACATTCAGTACTTC
j_call: TRBJ2-4
clone_size: many
d_call: -
v_call: TRBV2

cdr3_aa: CASSLDATGGSPLHF
cdr3_nt: TGTGCCAGCAGCTTGGACGCGACAGGGGGTTCACCCCTCCACTTT
j_call: TRBJ1-6
clone_size: many
d_call: TRBD1
v_call: TRBV5-5

cdr3_aa: CASSSTTGRQPQHF
cdr3_nt: TGTGCCAGCAGCTCTACGACAGGGCGGCAGCCCCAGCATTTT
j_call: TRBJ1-5
clone_size: many
d_call: TRBD1
v_call: TRBV5-6